Each of the 26 T cell receptor beta chains below was sequenced from the same sample in a study of CD8 T cells in ankylosing spondylitis. The study, taken as a whole, reports: Within ankylosing spondylitis blood, a TCR beta motif made up of eight or nine highly homologous variants appeared to be characteristic.

Antigens for these TCRs are unknown. TCRdb passed the 5' RACE reads through MiXCR, listing each CDR3 protein once. This sample yields about 130,000 distinct CDR3 sequences, of which over 15% are seen a single time; about 30% belongs to the top ten. Sequenced material: blood, either unsorted or a sorted T cell fraction (not recorded which). The source of these receptors is a male donor with ankylosing spondylitis.

This sequence joins TRBV12-3 or TRBV12-4 and TRBJ2-1, with D uncertain. V was pared by 3 bases and J by 8 bases, with 11 bases between. The CDR3 spans 13 residues. For the CDR3, the DNA is TGTGCCAGCAGTTTGCCCCCATCCGATGAGCAGTTCTTC. Translation: CASSLPPSDEQFF.

This clonotype was counted a few times. The V call is TRBV12-3 or TRBV12-4, the J call TRBJ2-3; D is undetermined. CDR3 length equals 12 residues. Trimming removed 5 bases at V and 2 bases at J, with 5 bases between. This CDR3 reads CASSKHTDTQYF. For the CDR3, the DNA is TGTGCCAGCAGTAAACACACAGATACGCAGTATTTT.

This clonotype appeared a few times. The chain joins TRBV2 to TRBJ2-1, with a possible D match to TRBD2 (6 bases). Per germline, CDR1 SNHLY and CDR2 FYNNEI. Trimming took 6 bases from V and 5 from J, leaving 20 bases between them. This CDR3 contains 16 residues. The CDR3 spells CASRPLNAGWNNEQFF. Written as DNA, the CDR3 is TGTGCCAGCAGACCACTTAACGCGGGATGGAACAATGAGCAGTTCTTC.

Comments on this clonotype: A read error may account for a junction end that differs from germline. This chain links TRBV20-1 with TRBJ2-7; D perhaps matches TRBD2 (7 bases). Germline CDR1 and CDR2: DFQATT and SNEGSKA (reference sequence). The CDR3 extends over 13 amino acids. The CDR3 nucleotides read TGCAGTGCGCTTTGGGGGGGCTCCTACGAGCAGCACTTC. It yields the protein CSALWGGSYEQHF.

The rearrangement links TRBV4-1 to TRBJ2-3; D call uncertain. Germline V lookup: CDR1 MGHRA, CDR2 YSYEKL. V lost 6 bases and J 3 bases, leaving 7 bases between the germline ends. The CDR3 has 12 amino acids. The CDR3 spells CASRGATDTQYF. Written as DNA, the CDR3 is TGCGCCAGCAGGGGCGCTACAGATACGCAGTATTTT.

The chain recombines TRBV13 with TRBJ1-6, with 7 bases fitting TRBD1. V trimming: 5 bases; J trimming: 7 bases; junction bases outside the gene matches: 8. The CDR3 length is 15 residues. Per the germline V gene, CDR1 is PRHDT and CDR2 is FYEKMQ (reference sequence). CDR3 in DNA: TGTGCCAGCAGCGGACGACAGGGAGGAAATTCACCCCTCCACTTT. It yields the protein CASSGRQGGNSPLHF.

This chain connects TRBV7-8 to TRBJ2-7; D is uncertain. V lost 1 base and J 5 bases, leaving 9 bases between the germline ends. Germline values: CDR1 SGHVS, CDR2 FQNEAQ. The CDR3 extends over 13 amino acids. The DNA for the CDR3 is TGTGCCAGCAGCTTAGTCAGGTTGAACGAGCAGTACTTC. Encoded protein: CASSLVRLNEQYF.

This clonotype appeared a few times. The CDR3 nucleotides are TGTGCCAGCAGCTTAATGTTCGACGGGAGTTCCTACAATGAGCAGTTCTTC. Translated: CASSLMFDGSSYNEQFF. V usage is TRBV5-6 and J usage is TRBJ2-1; a weak D match, TRBD2 (6 bases). V dropped 2 bases and J dropped 1 base, with 16 bases sitting between them. The CDR3 is 17 amino acids. In germline, CDR1 is SGHDT, CDR2 YYEEEE.

This clonotype was counted between two and nine times. This rearrangement joins TRBV7-9 to TRBJ2-1, with 9 bases lining up with TRBD2. The length of the CDR3 is 15 residues. Germline CDR1 reads SEHNR; CDR2 reads FQNEAQ (reference sequence). With V trimmed by 4 bases and J by 6 bases, 7 bases remained unmatched. DNA of the CDR3: TGTGCCAGCAGCTCGACTAGCGGCGCATTCAATGAGCAGTTCTTC. This codes for CASSSTSGAFNEQFF. Full variable domain (rest looked up from reference TRBV7-9 and TRBJ2-1): DTGVSQNPRHKITKRGQNVTFRCDPISEHNRLYWYRQTLGQGPEFLTYFQNEAQLEKSRLLSDRFSAERPKGSFSTLEIQRTEQGDSAMYLCASSSTSGAFNEQFFGPGTRLTVL.

This clonotype was observed at least ten times. The chain is built from TRBV2 and TRBJ2-2; D remains ambiguous. The CDR3 sequence is 17 residues long. Trimming shortened V by 0 bases and J by 2 bases, and 13 bases separated the two germline ends. CDR1 is SNHLY, CDR2 FYNNEI, per germline. The CDR3 coding sequence is TGTGCCAGCAGTGAAGCGATGGGCCGTAATAACACCGGGGAGCTGTTTTTT. Translating gives CASSEAMGRNNTGELFF.

This clonotype was detected only a few times. V is TRBV28 and J is TRBJ2-7; 11 nucleotides agree with TRBD1. Germline CDR1 reads MDHEN; CDR2 reads SYDVKM. With 4 bases clipped from V and 10 bases from J, the junction kept 6 bases outside the gene matches. The CDR3 is made up of 13 amino acids. In nucleotides, the CDR3 is TGTGCCAGCAGTTCTCGGACAGGGGGCGTTCAGTACTTC. Residues: CASSSRTGGVQYF.

This rearrangement joins TRBV6-1 to TRBJ2-6, with D perhaps matching TRBD1 (6 bases). Trimming left V 7 bases short and J 0 bases short, with 19 bases between. The CDR3 runs 18 residues. Per germline, CDR1 MNHNS and CDR2 SASEGT. The CDR3 reads CASNSRQAPGSGANVLTF. The CDR3 nucleotides are TGTGCCAGCAACTCCAGACAGGCCCCCGGCTCTGGGGCCAACGTCCTGACTTTC.

This clonotype appeared a few times. The gene calls are TRBV3-1 and TRBJ2-1; the D gene is possibly TRBD1 (7 bases). CDR1 and CDR2 (germline): LGHDT, YNNKEL (reference sequence). Trimming took off 0 bases at V and 2 bases at J, with 14 bases between the two ends. The CDR3 totals 17 residues. The CDR3, as DNA: TGTGCCAGCAGCCAAGATCCACGCGGGACAGCCTACAATGAGCAGTTCTTC. It specifies CASSQDPRGTAYNEQFF.

The J gene is TRBJ1-1, the V gene TRBV27, with unresolved D. The CDR3 has 14 residues. Trimming left V 1 base short and J 2 bases short, with 8 bases between. Germline assignment: CDR1 MNHEY and CDR2 SMNVEV (reference sequence). CDR3 loop: CASSLFTSNTEAFF. For the CDR3, the DNA is TGTGCCAGCAGTTTATTTACCAGCAACACTGAAGCTTTCTTT.

V is TRBV30 and J is TRBJ2-5; no clear D gene. Germline lookup yields CDR1 GTSNPN and CDR2 SVGIG (reference sequence). V lost 3 bases to trimming and J lost 2 bases, with 10 bases between them. The CDR3 is made up of 13 amino acids. Written as DNA, the CDR3 is TGTGCCTGGAGAGAACAGATGCAAGAGACCCAGTACTTC. This encodes CAWREQMQETQYF.

V usage is TRBV20-1 and J usage is TRBJ2-7; 7 bases map to TRBD1. Trimming at V came to 0 bases and at J to 6 bases, leaving 5 bases not matched to a gene. CDR3 length: 13 residues. The germline gives CDR1 DFQATT, CDR2 SNEGSKA (reference sequence). CDR3 loop: CSARESPGGEQYF. DNA for the CDR3: TGCAGTGCTAGAGAATCTCCAGGGGGCGAGCAGTACTTC.

The table lists this clonotype with a few counts. The chain is built from TRBV25-1 and TRBJ2-7; D possibly uses TRBD1 or TRBD2 (5 bases each). Germline CDR1 MGHDK, CDR2 SYGVNS. The CDR3 extends over 14 amino acids. V lost 7 bases and J 6 bases, leaving 19 bases between the germline ends. CDR3 residues: CASTLGGTATEQYF. The CDR3 nucleotides read TGTGCCAGCACCCTTGGGGGAACTGCCACCGAGCAGTACTTC.

This clonotype was counted many times. V is TRBV28 and J is TRBJ2-7; 8 bases align to TRBD1. This CDR3 has 15 residues. Germline V gene data show CDR1 as MDHEN and CDR2 as SYDVKM. V was clipped by 3 bases and J by 6 bases; unmatched bases: 10. The DNA for the CDR3 is TGTGCCAGCAGTTTCCAGGACAGGGTGGGGGGCGAGCAGTACTTC. Translating gives CASSFQDRVGGEQYF.

This clonotype was recorded a few times. V usage is TRBV18 and J usage is TRBJ2-7, with D possibly matching TRBD1 (5 bases). V lost 0 bases, J lost 2 bases, and 17 bases lay in between. Per the germline V gene, CDR1 is KGHSH and CDR2 is LQKENI. This CDR3 region has 17 residues. CDR3 in amino acids: CASSPPFSSDNPYEQYF. CDR3 nucleotide sequence: TGTGCCAGCTCACCACCCTTCAGCTCGGACAACCCCTACGAGCAGTACTTC.

This clonotype was seen more than once but under ten times. This chain joins TRBV27 and TRBJ2-5; unclear D gene. Deletions cut 7 bases from V and 1 base from J, with 10 bases between. The CDR3 spans 13 residues. The germline V gene has CDR1 MNHEY and CDR2 SMNVEV (reference sequence). The DNA of the CDR3 is TGTGCCAGCACCTCGACAACCCAAGAGACCCAGTACTTC. It translates to CASTSTTQETQYF.

This clonotype was seen a few times. The chain is built from TRBV10-2 and TRBJ1-1; D is uncertain. Per the germline V gene, CDR1 is WSHSY and CDR2 is SAAADI. V was trimmed by 5 bases and J by 1 base, leaving 11 bases between them. The CDR3 is 14 residues long. DNA for the CDR3: TGCGCCAGCAGTCCGACAAGGGCGAACACTGAAGCTTTCTTT. This translates into CASSPTRANTEAFF.

This chain uses TRBV6-5 with TRBJ2-3, with D maybe TRBD1 (6 bases). Trimming took 2 bases from V and 3 from J, leaving 6 bases between them. CDR3 length equals 13 residues. Germline lookup yields CDR1 MNHEY and CDR2 SVGAGI. The CDR3 DNA reads as TGTGCCAGCAGTTACACAGGGACAGATACGCAGTATTTT. Amino acids: CASSYTGTDTQYF.

This chain uses TRBV7-9 with TRBJ2-7, with 9 bases lining up with TRBD1. After removal of 3 bases from V and 3 bases from J, the junction contained 12 bases not matched to a gene. This CDR3 comprises 17 residues. CDR1 and CDR2 from the germline V gene are SEHNR and FQNEAQ (reference sequence). CDR3 amino acids: CASSFGPGQGEFYEQYF. CDR3 bases: TGTGCCAGCAGCTTCGGCCCGGGACAGGGAGAATTCTACGAGCAGTACTTC.

Only a few counts were recorded for this clonotype. The rearrangement links TRBV28 to TRBJ1-6; D might be TRBD1 (5 bases). The CDR3 covers 17 residues. Trimming shortened V by 1 base and J by 11 bases, and 21 bases separated the two germline ends. Germline V gene sequence: CDR1 MDHEN, CDR2 SYDVKM. The CDR3 loop is CASSLFSRVGPRTPLHF. CDR3 bases: TGTGCCAGCAGTTTATTCTCCAGGGTCGGGCCGCGGACACCCCTCCACTTT. Based on the CDR3 plus reference TRBV28 and TRBJ1-6, the full variable domain is DVKVTQSSRYLVKRTGEKVFLECVQDMDHENMFWYRQDPGLGLRLIYFSYDVKMKEKGDIPEGYSVSREKKERFSLILESASTNQTSMYLCASSLFSRVGPRTPLHFGNGTRLTVT.

This clonotype was found many times. V is TRBV12-3 or TRBV12-4 and J is TRBJ2-7; a weak D match, TRBD1 (6 bases). The CDR3 consists of 13 residues. The V end was cut by 4 bases, the J end by 2 bases, with 9 bases between. DNA for the CDR3: TGTGCCAGCAGTTGGCAGGGGACCTACGAGCAGTACTTC. It yields the protein CASSWQGTYEQYF.

The chain combines TRBV24-1 with TRBJ1-1; no definite D call. Germline V lookup: CDR1 KGHDR, CDR2 SFDVKD. The CDR3 loop spans 13 amino acids. Between the trimmed V and J ends, which lost 10 bases and 2 bases, there was a span of 13 bases. CDR3 region: CATARPDNTEAFF. The DNA for the CDR3 is TGTGCCACGGCAAGGCCGGACAACACTGAAGCTTTCTTT.